This T cell receptor (beta chain) was retrieved from a study of T cell repertoires in cytomegalovirus infection. Trimming took 1 base from V and 2 from J, leaving 10 bases between them. This CDR3 spans 15 amino acids. CDR1 and CDR2 (germline): LNHNV, YYDKDF (reference sequence). MiXCR was run by TCRdb on the reads, yielding one entry per CDR3 protein. The sample holds 500,000 to 600,000 distinct CDR3 sequences, more than 15% seen once. The source of this sequence is a human donor in good health (CMV status not recorded). Some clones in this sample may be carry-over from other donors' samples. The sequencing input was CD8+ T cells from PBMCs. The chain recombines TRBV15 with TRBJ2-3; D possibly matches TRBD1 or TRBD2 (5 bases each). As DNA, the CDR3 is TGTGCCACCAGCAGAGTTTACGGGACCACAGATACGCAGTATTTT. Translation gives CATSRVYGTTDTQYF.